The 17 T cell receptor beta chains below come from one sample, sequenced in a study of T cell repertoires in cytomegalovirus infection. Each CDR3 protein is one row after TCRdb ran MiXCR on the reads. The sample shows 830,000 or so distinct CDR3 sequences, approximately 32% of them seen only once. No antigen has been assigned to these receptors. The sequencing used cultured CD8+ T cells from PBMCs, collected from culture after CMV antigen stimulation. The receptor set was obtained from a human donor in good health (CMV status not recorded). Some clones in this sample may be carry-over from other donors' samples.

The chain uses TRBV10-1 and TRBJ2-7; 10 positions agree with TRBD2. Germline lookup yields CDR1 WNHNN and CDR2 SYGVQD (reference sequence). V shed 3 bases, J shed 6 bases, and the junction held 2 bases outside the gene matches. The CDR3 is made up of 13 amino acids. The CDR3 loop is CASSDSGGAEQYF. In DNA, the CDR3 is TGCGCCAGCAGTGACAGCGGGGGGGCCGAGCAGTACTTC.

This clonotype came up a few times. V and J are TRBV4-3 and TRBJ1-1, with TRBD1 as a possible D gene (6 bases). CDR3 length equals 15 residues. Trimming took off 0 bases at V and 4 bases at J, with 12 bases between the two ends. CDR1 is LGHNA, CDR2 YSLEER, per germline. The CDR3 DNA reads as TGCGCCAGCAGCCAAGATTTCCCGGGGGCCACTGAAGCTTTCTTT. Protein product: CASSQDFPGATEAFF.

There are a few counts of this clonotype. The chain joins TRBV29-1 to TRBJ1-5; maybe TRBD1 (5 bases). CDR3 length: 12 amino acids. V gave up 7 bases and J gave up 7 bases, with 14 bases separating them. CDR1 SQVTM and CDR2 ANQGSEA come from the germline V gene. The CDR3 here is CSAARVGQPQHF. The CDR3 nucleotides read TGCAGCGCGGCCAGGGTCGGACAGCCCCAGCATTTT.

This clonotype has just a few counts. The J gene is TRBJ2-1, the V gene TRBV10-3; no clear D. The CDR3 totals 14 residues. Per germline, CDR1 ENHRY and CDR2 SYGVKD. Between the trimmed V and J ends, which lost 7 bases and 4 bases, there was a span of 14 bases. CDR3 loop: CAITLEGTYNEQFF. In DNA, the CDR3 is TGTGCCATCACCCTCGAAGGTACATACAATGAGCAGTTCTTC.

The chain has TRBV4-1 and TRBJ1-2; D might be TRBD1 (6 bases). Per the germline V gene, CDR1 is MGHRA and CDR2 is YSYEKL. V was trimmed by 3 bases and J by 3 bases, leaving 14 bases between them. The CDR3 is 15 residues long. CDR3 nucleotides: TGCGCCAGCAGCCACGCGGGCGAGGGGGACTATGGCTACACCTTC. Translated: CASSHAGEGDYGYTF.

The chain has TRBV14 and TRBJ1-1; D is unresolved. Trimming shortened V by 4 bases and J by 0 bases, and 12 bases separated the two germline ends. CDR1 SGHDN and CDR2 FVKESK come from the germline V gene. The CDR3 is made up of 15 amino acids. This CDR3 is CASSPPRFMNTEAFF. CDR3 coding DNA: TGTGCCAGCAGCCCACCCAGGTTTATGAACACTGAAGCTTTCTTT.

The chain combines TRBV15 with TRBJ2-2; D ambiguous. The germline V and J ends were trimmed by 1 base and 7 bases, with 16 bases remaining between them. The CDR3 is 16 amino acids. Germline values: CDR1 LNHNV, CDR2 YYDKDF (reference sequence). The CDR3 DNA reads TGTGCCACCAGCAGAGGGGGTCCCACTTATGACGGGGAGCTGTTTTTT. Residues: CATSRGGPTYDGELFF.

CDR3 DNA sequence: TGTGCCAGCAGCTCGTTAGGACAGGGGAACACCGGGGAGCTGTTTTTT. This encodes CASSSLGQGNTGELFF. The J gene is TRBJ2-2, the V gene TRBV5-4, with TRBD1 matching over 8 bases. J lost 1 base, V lost 3 bases, and 5 bases had no gene match. The CDR3 is 16 amino acids. Looked up from germline, CDR1 is SGHNT and CDR2 is YYREEE (reference sequence).

This chain uses TRBV11-3 with TRBJ2-1; 9 bases fit TRBD2. With V trimmed by 5 bases and J by 7 bases, 9 bases remained unmatched. The CDR3 runs 15 residues. The V gene's germline CDR1 is SGHNT and CDR2 YENEEA. The CDR3 reads CASSLAGSPSNEQFF. The DNA of the CDR3 is TGTGCCAGCAGCCTAGCGGGGTCTCCGTCGAATGAGCAGTTCTTC.

This clonotype was counted only a few times. V usage is TRBV7-3 and J usage is TRBJ2-5; D possibly corresponds to TRBD1 (6 bases). Germline-derived CDR1 and CDR2 are SGHTA and FQGTGA. The CDR3 contains 15 residues. V was shortened by 5 bases and J by 4 bases, with 17 bases between the two germline ends. As DNA, the CDR3 is TGTGCCAGCAGCCGTGAGGGGGTTTGGGGAGAGACCCAGTACTTC. Translation gives CASSREGVWGETQYF.

This clonotype came up a few times. The CDR3 here is CASSHLGSSTDTQYF. The CDR3, as DNA: TGCGCCAGCAGCCATCTTGGGAGCTCCACAGATACGCAGTATTTT. This chain connects TRBV4-1 to TRBJ2-3; the D gene is possibly TRBD2 (5 bases). The CDR3 extends over 15 amino acids. V gave up 3 bases and J gave up 2 bases, with 12 bases separating them. The germline V gene encodes CDR1 MGHRA and CDR2 YSYEKL.

This chain joins TRBV12-3 or TRBV12-4 and TRBJ2-5, with a tentative D call TRBD2 (6 bases). V was cut by 7 bases and J by 5 bases, with 17 bases left in between. CDR3 size: 14 residues. The DNA of the CDR3 is TGTGCCAGCACCGTAGGAGGGGCTCCGGAGACCCAGTACTTC. Protein sequence: CASTVGGAPETQYF.

In this sample, this clonotype turned up a few times. The chain uses TRBV18 and TRBJ2-5; D perhaps matches TRBD1 (6 bases). Germline V gene data show CDR1 as KGHSH and CDR2 as LQKENI. The CDR3 has 14 residues. Trimming took off 6 bases at V and 4 bases at J, with 15 bases between the two ends. CDR3 DNA sequence: TGTGCCAGCTCCCTACCGGCCAGGGGAGAGACCCAGTACTTC. Residues: CASSLPARGETQYF. The whole variable domain, filled in from reference TRBV18 and TRBJ2-5, reads NAGVMQNPRHLVRRRGQEARLRCSPMKGHSHVYWYRQLPEEGLKFMVYLQKENIIDESGMPKERFSAEFPKEGPSILRIQQVVRGDSAAYFCASSLPARGETQYFGPGTRLLVL.

The gene calls are TRBV19 and TRBJ1-1; no clear D gene. The V and J ends lost 7 bases and 0 bases respectively, with 9 bases between them. The germline CDR1 and CDR2 sequences are LNHDA and SQIVND (reference sequence). The CDR3 covers 13 residues. CDR3 in DNA: TGTGCCAGTATCCAGGAGTTGAACACTGAAGCTTTCTTT. This gives the protein CASIQELNTEAFF.

In the case of this clonotype: A much larger clone differs by one base, so this may be a read error. This sequence joins TRBV7-6 and TRBJ2-7; either TRBD1 or TRBD2 may supply D (6 bases each). The length of the CDR3 is 14 residues. CDR1 and CDR2 (germline): SGHVS, FNYEAQ. CDR3 sequence reads: CVSSQQGGPYEQYF. The CDR3 DNA reads as TGTGTCAGCAGCCAACAGGGAGGTCCCTACGAGCAGTACTTC.

V usage is TRBV4-1 and J usage is TRBJ2-1, with no clear D. V was clipped by 0 bases and J by 9 bases, with 9 bases between them. Germline V gene sequence: CDR1 MGHRA, CDR2 YSYEKL. This CDR3 contains 13 residues. The CDR3 loop is CASSQEGLSEQFF. In nucleotides, the CDR3 is TGCGCCAGCAGCCAAGAAGGCCTAAGTGAGCAGTTCTTC.

This chain joins TRBV9 and TRBJ1-1; tentative D call: TRBD1 (6 bases). The V and J ends lost 2 bases and 4 bases respectively, with 12 bases between them. The CDR3 runs to 14 residues. Germline V CDR1 and CDR2: SGDLS, YYNGEE. The CDR3 sequence: CASSVTGPGTEAFF. DNA of the CDR3: TGTGCCAGCAGCGTCACAGGGCCGGGCACTGAAGCTTTCTTT.